This T cell receptor (beta chain) was observed in a study of radiotherapy plus CTLA-4 blockade in lung cancer (dated by TCRdb to the late 2010s). Background on the whole study: Objective responses were observed in about a sixth of enrolled patients, and disease control was achieved in 31%. Study-wide conclusions, independent of this receptor: After treatment with radiotherapy and ipilimumab, TCR clones that originated in tumors expanded in peripheral blood. The strongest predictors of response were reported to be early dynamic shifts in blood T cell clones along with a rise in serum interferon-beta following radiation.

The library was made by the immunoSEQ multiplex PCR assay. As stored in TCRdb, this immuneACCESS dataset retains in-frame rearrangements with V and J assigned. A fraction of the clones does not appear; measured against another copy, unresolved V genes explain less than half of the discrepancy, and the remainder lacks a known reason. This sample holds just over 60,000 clones; 70% to 85% were observed only once. The ten largest make up approximately 4% of the sample. This clone was found once. It has no known antigen specificity. The sample holds no much larger clone one base away, and base qualities are not on file. In this study, focal radiation therapy paired with CTLA-4 blockade (ipilimumab) was tested in patients who had chemo-refractory metastatic non-small-cell lung cancer. This specimen consisted of peripheral blood, obtained from a patient treated with radiotherapy plus ipilimumab. The source is a human donor with non-small cell lung cancer who had a complete response to radiotherapy plus ipilimumab.

The CDR3 protein sequence reads: CASSLYNEQFF. The sequenced DNA: TGTGCCAGCAGTCTCTACAATGAGCAGTTCTTC. Recombination linked TRBV2 to TRBJ2-1; no D segment can be confidently identified. The CDR3 has 11 amino acids, counting the end cysteine and phenylalanine. Here the CDR3 DNA is all that survives: 33 bases in frame from base 1. V drops 5 bases and J drops 3 bases, leaving 2 bases in between. Sequences SNHLY (CDR1) and FYNNEI (CDR2) are obtained from the germline V gene.